These 25 T cell receptor beta chains were all obtained from the same sample, sequenced in a study of cytomegalovirus exposure and HLA in healthy donors. Clones were read by immunoSEQ multiplex PCR, and TCRdb kept only the in-frame ones, dropping some. The sample carries about 100,000 clones, over 85% recorded once. Material: PBMCs. The receptors here all came from a young woman in good health and CMV-seronegative.

The V and J genes are TRBV29-1 and TRBJ2-5; D remains unclear. Germline V gene lookup returns CDR1 SQVTM and CDR2 ANQGSEA. CDR3 size: 12 residues. With 4 bases removed from V and 5 bases from J, the gap between germline ends came to 11 bases. In DNA, the CDR3 is TGCAGCGTTGGGTCGTCAAGCGAGACCCAGTACTTC. It is translated as CSVGSSSETQYF.

The V gene is TRBV4-3, the J gene TRBJ2-2, with a tentative D call TRBD2 (6 bases). This CDR3 comprises 16 residues. The V end was cut by 3 bases, the J end by 6 bases, with 17 bases between. The V gene's germline CDR1 is LGHNA and CDR2 YSLEER. CDR3 DNA: TGCGCCAGCAGCCAGGGGGGTGGCGTGGTCCCCGGGGAGCTGTTTTTT. Translated: CASSQGGGVVPGELFF.

This chain uses TRBV9 with TRBJ2-5; 7 bases agree with TRBD2. The CDR3 is 14 residues long. Germline trimming cut 4 bases from V and 4 bases from J; bases unmatched to any gene: 7. Germline CDR1 is SGDLS and CDR2 is YYNGEE. In DNA form, the CDR3 reads TGTGCCAGCAGCCCCGGGGGGTTCGGAGAGACCCAGTACTTC. This codes for CASSPGGFGETQYF. The whole variable domain, remainder taken from reference TRBV9 and TRBJ2-5, is DSGVTQTPKHLITATGQRVTLRCSPRSGDLSVYWYQQSLDQGLQFLIQYYNGEERAKGNILERFSAQQFPDLHSELNLSSLELGDSALYFCASSPGGFGETQYFGPGTRLLVL.

This clone has only one observation. DNA for the CDR3: TGCGCCAGCAGTGAGTCCCGAGGGAACACCGGGGAGCTGTTTTTT. The encoded protein is CASSESRGNTGELFF. This chain joins TRBV10-1 and TRBJ2-2; D unresolved. The germline CDR1 and CDR2 sequences are WNHNN and SYGVQD (reference sequence). V was clipped by 0 bases and J by 1 base, with 6 bases between them. The CDR3 extends over 15 amino acids.

The chain combines TRBV5-8 with TRBJ1-2; perhaps TRBD1 as D (5 bases). Germline CDR1 SGHTS, CDR2 YDEGEE. The germline V and J ends were trimmed by 0 bases and 0 bases, with 9 bases remaining between them. CDR3 length: 15 residues. The CDR3 spells CASSLEGRANYGYTF. CDR3 nucleotides: TGTGCCAGCAGCTTGGAGGGCAGGGCTAACTATGGCTACACCTTC.

CDR3: CASSPGGVTEAFF. The CDR3, as DNA: TGTGCCAGCAGTCCGGGAGGGGTCACTGAAGCTTTCTTT. This chain joins TRBV7-9 and TRBJ1-1; weak D call: TRBD1 (5 bases). Germline-derived CDR1 and CDR2 are SEHNR and FQNEAQ (reference sequence). The CDR3 runs 13 residues. V was trimmed by 6 bases and J by 4 bases, leaving 12 bases between them.

This chain links TRBV5-4 with TRBJ1-6; 9 nucleotides line up with TRBD1. CDR1 is SGHNT and CDR2 is YYREEE in the germline V gene (reference sequence). This CDR3 has 15 amino acids. The J segment lost 7 bases and the V segment lost 4 bases, leaving 6 bases of the junction unmatched. The CDR3 loop is CASSTGTGMNSPLHF. CDR3 bases: TGTGCCAGCAGCACCGGGACAGGGATGAATTCACCCCTCCACTTT.

The chain carries TRBV25-1 and TRBJ2-2; 14 bases map to TRBD2. The CDR3 length is 16 residues. V lost 7 bases to trimming and J lost 3 bases; unmatched junction nucleotides: 4. Germline CDR1 and CDR2: MGHDK and SYGVNS. The CDR3 region is CASTMGLAGDTGELFF. CDR3 sequence (DNA): TGTGCCAGCACCATGGGACTAGCGGGAGACACCGGGGAGCTGTTTTTT.

The chain joins TRBV10-3 to TRBJ1-4; TRBD1 is a possible D gene (6 bases). The germline V gene encodes CDR1 ENHRY and CDR2 SYGVKD. CDR3 size: 14 residues. Trimming shortened V by 10 bases and J by 5 bases, and 17 bases separated the two germline ends. DNA for the CDR3: TGTGCCAACAGAGGTGAAACAGGGAATGAAAAACTGTTTTTT. Protein: CANRGETGNEKLFF.

This chain connects TRBV6-5 to TRBJ2-3; D is uncertain. This CDR3 has 15 amino acids. The germline V gene encodes CDR1 MNHEY and CDR2 SVGAGI. Trimming stripped 0 bases from V and 2 bases from J, with 9 bases between. CDR3 residues: CASSYSQVITDTQYF. CDR3 DNA sequence: TGTGCCAGCAGTTACTCTCAGGTGATCACAGATACGCAGTATTTT.

CDR3 amino acids: CASSLSSWASGGNEQFF. As DNA, the CDR3 is TGTGCCAGCAGCTTAAGTTCGTGGGCTAGCGGGGGAAATGAGCAGTTCTTC. This sequence joins TRBV7-3 and TRBJ2-1; 10 bases fit TRBD2. This CDR3 is 17 amino acids long. Germline V gene data show CDR1 as SGHTA and CDR2 as FQGTGA. V lost 1 base to trimming and J lost 7 bases; unmatched junction nucleotides: 10.

J is TRBJ1-2 and V is TRBV5-1; 7 bases fit TRBD1. The CDR3 is made up of 16 amino acids. Germline V lookup: CDR1 SGHRS, CDR2 YFSETQ. V lost 5 bases, J lost 4 bases, and 14 bases stayed unmatched. CDR3 nucleotides: TGCGCCAGCAGAGACAGGGTGAAGGGAAAGGGCTATGGCTACACCTTC. Translating gives CASRDRVKGKGYGYTF.

The rearrangement links TRBV6-1 to TRBJ2-3; 7 bases are a match to TRBD2. V gave up 2 bases and J gave up 1 base; unmatched junction bases: 6. CDR1 and CDR2 (germline): MNHNS, SASEGT. CDR3 length: 16 residues. The CDR3: CASSERTSGGTDTQYF. CDR3 sequence (DNA): TGTGCCAGCAGTGAAAGAACGAGCGGGGGCACAGATACGCAGTATTTT.

CDR3 protein: CASSSYRDGYTF. CDR3 DNA: TGTGCCAGTAGTTCTTACAGGGATGGCTACACCTTC. The chain couples TRBV19 to TRBJ1-2; the D gene is possibly TRBD1 (6 bases). Germline loops: CDR1 LNHDA, CDR2 SQIVND (reference sequence). Trimming removed 5 bases from V and 6 bases from J, with 10 bases in between. There are 12 residues in the CDR3.

The chain joins TRBV2 to TRBJ2-1; 16 nucleotides match TRBD2. There are 18 residues in the CDR3. Per the germline V gene, CDR1 is SNHLY and CDR2 is FYNNEI. V shed 6 bases, J shed 13 bases, and the junction held 18 bases outside the gene matches. The CDR3 protein is CASRDTPRGLAGGQLQFF. The CDR3 region has the DNA TGTGCCAGCAGAGACACTCCTCGGGGACTAGCGGGGGGGCAGCTCCAGTTCTTC.

The chain has TRBV5-5 and TRBJ1-1; the D is unclear. The ends were cut back, 0 bases at V and 5 bases at J, with 8 bases in the middle. From germline, CDR1 is SGHKS and CDR2 YYEKEE (reference sequence). CDR3 length equals 13 residues. CDR3 sequence (DNA): TGTGCCAGCAGCTTGGAGGGAGGGACTGAAGCTTTCTTT. Encoded protein: CASSLEGGTEAFF.

The table lists this clone with a count of one. The J gene is TRBJ1-5, the V gene TRBV18; D is unresolved. Germline CDR1 and CDR2: KGHSH and LQKENI. Trimming left V 1 base short and J 6 bases short, with 16 bases between. The CDR3 is made up of 16 amino acids. CDR3 loop: CASSPQVQRSGQPQHF. CDR3 DNA sequence: TGTGCCAGCTCACCACAGGTACAAAGAAGCGGTCAGCCCCAGCATTTT.

DNA for the CDR3: TGTGCCAGCAGTTTCGGACAGGGCAAGTATGGCTACACCTTC. Protein sequence: CASSFGQGKYGYTF. This rearrangement joins TRBV27 to TRBJ1-2, with TRBD1 matching 8 bases. The CDR3 consists of 14 residues. Germline trimming cut 3 bases from V and 5 bases from J; bases unmatched to any gene: 5. Germline V lookup: CDR1 MNHEY, CDR2 SMNVEV (reference sequence).

This clone was detected once. The rearrangement uses TRBV5-4 and TRBJ1-6, with D unclear. The CDR3 sequence is 15 residues long. The V and J ends lost 1 base and 5 bases respectively, with 10 bases between them. Germline CDR1 is SGHNT and CDR2 is YYREEE (reference sequence). CDR3 bases: TGTGCCAGCAGCTTGATGGCAGGCCATAATTCACCCCTCCACTTT. Its protein is CASSLMAGHNSPLHF.

Written as DNA, the CDR3 is TGTGCCTGGAGCCTGCAGTATGAAGCTTTCTTT. Translated, it gives CAWSLQYEAFF. The chain links TRBV30 to TRBJ1-1; D is unclear. Germline CDR1 reads GTSNPN; CDR2 reads SVGIG (reference sequence). V lost 3 bases, J lost 7 bases, and 9 bases lay in between. The length of the CDR3 is 11 residues.

This clone appeared a single time. The chain employs TRBV7-6 and TRBJ2-3; D is unclear. The length of the CDR3 is 16 residues. Trimming removed 1 base at V and 3 bases at J, with 14 bases between. Germline V CDR1 and CDR2: SGHVS, FNYEAQ. The CDR3 loop reads CASSLGRMGRTDTQYF. CDR3 DNA: TGTGCCAGCAGCTTAGGCCGAATGGGCAGAACAGATACGCAGTATTTT.

The chain employs TRBV30 and TRBJ2-4, with D uncertain. The germline gives CDR1 GTSNPN, CDR2 SVGIG (reference sequence). The CDR3 runs 15 residues. The V gene lost 0 bases and the J gene lost 0 bases, with 9 bases spanning the gap. The CDR3, as DNA: TGTGCCTGGAGTGTCGGCGGAGCAGCCAAAAACATTCAGTACTTC. Amino acids: CAWSVGGAAKNIQYF.

This rearrangement joins TRBV7-2 to TRBJ2-3; 10 bases map to TRBD2. The V and J ends lost 0 bases and 4 bases, in that order; junction bases with no gene match: 4. This CDR3 spans 16 amino acids. Germline V CDR1 and CDR2: SGHTA, FQGNSA. The CDR3, as DNA: TGTGCCAGCAGCTTAGCTAGCGGGGGGAGGGCAGATACGCAGTATTTT. This translates into CASSLASGGRADTQYF.

J is TRBJ2-6 and V is TRBV4-3; no clear D. CDR1 and CDR2 from the germline V gene are LGHNA and YSLEER. Trimming removed 0 bases from V and 0 bases from J, with 6 bases in between. This CDR3 is 16 amino acids long. CDR3 in amino acids: CASSQDPVSGANVLTF. The CDR3 region has the DNA TGCGCCAGCAGCCAAGACCCGGTCTCTGGGGCCAACGTCCTGACTTTC.

This clone was seen a single time. The chain employs TRBV2 and TRBJ2-3; 9 nucleotides match TRBD2. V lost 4 bases, J lost 1 base, and 3 bases stayed unmatched. Germline loops: CDR1 SNHLY, CDR2 FYNNEI. This CDR3 comprises 15 residues. For the CDR3, the DNA is TGTGCCAGCAGTGTCAGCGGGGGGCGCACAGATACGCAGTATTTT. It translates to CASSVSGGRTDTQYF.